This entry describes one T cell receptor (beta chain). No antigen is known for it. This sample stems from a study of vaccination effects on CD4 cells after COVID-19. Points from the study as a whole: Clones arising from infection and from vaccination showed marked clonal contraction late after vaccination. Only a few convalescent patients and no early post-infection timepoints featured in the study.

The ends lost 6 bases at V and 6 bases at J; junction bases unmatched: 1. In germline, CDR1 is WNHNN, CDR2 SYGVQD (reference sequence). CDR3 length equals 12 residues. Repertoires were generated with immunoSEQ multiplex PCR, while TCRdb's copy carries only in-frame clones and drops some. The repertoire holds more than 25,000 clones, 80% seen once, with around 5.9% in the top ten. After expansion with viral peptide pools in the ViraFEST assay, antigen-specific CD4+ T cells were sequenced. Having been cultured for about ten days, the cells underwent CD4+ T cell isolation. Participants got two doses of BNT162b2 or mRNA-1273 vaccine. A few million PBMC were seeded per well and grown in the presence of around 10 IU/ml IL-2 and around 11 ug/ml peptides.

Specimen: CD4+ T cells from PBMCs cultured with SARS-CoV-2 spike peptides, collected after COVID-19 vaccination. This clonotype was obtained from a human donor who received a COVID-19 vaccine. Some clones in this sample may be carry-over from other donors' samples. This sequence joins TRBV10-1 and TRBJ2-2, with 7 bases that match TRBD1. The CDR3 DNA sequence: TGCGCCAGCAGAGGACAGGCCGGGGAGCTGTTTTTT. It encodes CASRGQAGELFF.